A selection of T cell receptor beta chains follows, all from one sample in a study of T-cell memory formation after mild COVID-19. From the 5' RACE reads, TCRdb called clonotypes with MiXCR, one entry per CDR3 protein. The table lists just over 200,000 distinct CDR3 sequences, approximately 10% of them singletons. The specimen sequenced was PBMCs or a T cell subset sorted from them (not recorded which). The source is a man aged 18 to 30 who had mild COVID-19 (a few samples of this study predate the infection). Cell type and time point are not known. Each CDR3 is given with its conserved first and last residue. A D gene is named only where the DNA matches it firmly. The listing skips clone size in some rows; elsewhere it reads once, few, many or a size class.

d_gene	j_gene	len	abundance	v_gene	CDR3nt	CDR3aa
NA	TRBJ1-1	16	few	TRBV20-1	TGCAGAGGGGTCCCCCTGGGGGCCGGCATGAACACTGAAGCTTTCTTT	CRGVPLGAGMNTEAFF
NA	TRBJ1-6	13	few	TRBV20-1	TGCAGTGCTAGCGGACATAGCGATTCACCCCTCCACTTT	CSASGHSDSPLHF
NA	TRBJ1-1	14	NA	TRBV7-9	TGTGCCAGCACCATACAGGGCTTAAGTGGTGAAGCTTTCTTT	CASTIQGLSGEAFF
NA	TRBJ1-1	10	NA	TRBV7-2	TGTGCCAGCAGCCGTCGAGAAGCTTTCTTT	CASSRREAFF
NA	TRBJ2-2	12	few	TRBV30	TGTGCCTGGAAGGGGGTGGCCGGGGAGCTGTTTTTT	CAWKGVAGELFF
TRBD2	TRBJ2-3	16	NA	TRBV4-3	TGCGCCAGCAGCCAGAGTAGCGGGCCACCGCCCGATACGCAGTATTTT	CASSQSSGPPPDTQYF
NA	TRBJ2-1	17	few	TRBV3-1	TGTGCCAGCAGCCAAGATAGAGGACCGGGGTCCGGCCATGAGCAGTTCTTC	CASSQDRGPGSGHEQFF
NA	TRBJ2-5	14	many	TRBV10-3	TGTGCCATCAGTGACAGGGTGTACCAAGAGACCCAGTACTTC	CAISDRVYQETQYF
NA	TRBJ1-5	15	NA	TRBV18	TGTGCCAGCTCACAGGCCGCGGGGGGAGGGCAGCCCCAGCATTTT	CASSQAAGGGQPQHF
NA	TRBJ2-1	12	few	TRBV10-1	TGCGCCATCCGGGGATCACCCAATGAGCAGTTCTTC	CAIRGSPNEQFF
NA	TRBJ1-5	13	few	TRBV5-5	TGTGCCAGCAGCGTTCAGGGTGATCAGCCCCAGCATTTT	CASSVQGDQPQHF
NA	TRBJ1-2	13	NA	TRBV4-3	TGCGCCAGCAGCCAAGATCCTAACTATGGCTACACCTTC	CASSQDPNYGYTF
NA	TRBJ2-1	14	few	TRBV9	TGTGCCAGCAATGGGGGGCTCTCCTACAATGAGCAGTTCTTC	CASNGGLSYNEQFF
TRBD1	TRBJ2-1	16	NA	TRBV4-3	TGCGCCAGCAGCCGGGCCACAGGGGAACCCACGGATGAGCAGTTCTTC	CASSRATGEPTDEQFF
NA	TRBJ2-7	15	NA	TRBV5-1	TGCGCCAGCAGCTTGGGAGGGGCGTGGGCCTACGAGCAGTACTTC	CASSLGGAWAYEQYF
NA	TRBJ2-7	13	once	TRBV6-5	TGTGCCAGCAGCGAAAAAGGGACCTACGAGCAGTACTTC	CASSEKGTYEQYF
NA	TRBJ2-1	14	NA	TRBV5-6	TGTGCCAGCAGGCGACAGGACTCCTACAATGAGCAGTTCTTC	CASRRQDSYNEQFF
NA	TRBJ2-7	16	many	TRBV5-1	TGCGCCAGCAGCTTACAAGCAGGGGTATTCTCCTACGAGCAGTACTTC	CASSLQAGVFSYEQYF
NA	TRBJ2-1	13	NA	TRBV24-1	TGTGCCACCAGTTACTCCGTTGGGAATGAGCAGTTCTTC	CATSYSVGNEQFF
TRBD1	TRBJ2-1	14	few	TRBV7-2	TGTGCCAGCGAACGAGGGACAGGGCCGACTGAGCAGTTCTTC	CASERGTGPTEQFF
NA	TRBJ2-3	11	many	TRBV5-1	TGTGCCAGCAGTGACACAGATACGCAGTATTTT	CASSDTDTQYF
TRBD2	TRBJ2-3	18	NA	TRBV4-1	TGCGCCAGCAGCCAAGTACGGGTGTTGGGGACTAACACAGATACGCAGTATTTT	CASSQVRVLGTNTDTQYF
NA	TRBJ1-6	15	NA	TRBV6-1	TGTGCCAGCCCACCCCGGGCGGCGACCAATTCACCCCTCCACTTT	CASPPRAATNSPLHF
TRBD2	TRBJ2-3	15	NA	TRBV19	TGTGCCAGTAGTCTAGACGGGGGGAGCACAGATACGCAGTATTTT	CASSLDGGSTDTQYF